The present T cell receptor (beta chain) was sequenced within a study of identical twins. Notes on the study in general: Insertions were reduced in abundant cord blood beta clonotypes but not in memory repertoires. Analyses of zero insertions could, in part, be confounded by invariant MAIT and iNKT cells. The study found weaker excess twin sharing in beta out-of-frame sequences. Twin-shared out-of-frame alpha sequences were enriched for low generation probability.

V lost 5 bases to trimming and J lost 0 bases, with 14 bases between them. The CDR3 loop spans 16 amino acids. Germline-derived CDR1 and CDR2 are SGHTA and FQGNSA. One entry per CDR3 protein results from TCRdb running MiXCR on the 5' RACE reads. The sample shows 420,000 or so distinct CDR3 sequences, 15% to 20% of them seen only once. At least ten counts were recorded for this clonotype. Its antigen remains unknown. The sequence was collected from a man aged 50 or older in good health. J is TRBJ1-5 and V is TRBV7-2, with D possibly being TRBD1 (6 bases). Source material: naive T cells sorted from blood. The CDR3 protein is CASSPKGGYSNQPQHF. The CDR3, as DNA: TGTGCCAGCAGCCCGAAGGGGGGTTATAGCAATCAGCCCCAGCATTTT.